Described below is a single TCR beta chain sequence and its context. Germline V gene data show CDR1 as SGHRS and CDR2 as YFSETQ. This CDR3 comprises 15 residues. The V and J ends lost 0 bases and 9 bases respectively, with 13 bases between them. This specimen comes from a study of T cell changes during pregnancy in multiple sclerosis. The protocol was immunoSEQ multiplex PCR, while the TCRdb copy is restricted to in-frame clones and leaves out a portion. Of tens of thousands of clones in the sample, 92% were seen once. The sequence was collected from a female donor in good health, enrolled as a control in a pregnancy study. The chain uses TRBV5-1 and TRBJ1-6; D is ambiguous. Sequenced here: peripheral blood, sampled in the first trimester of pregnancy. CDR3 protein: CASSLGSTSGSPLHF. DNA for the CDR3: TGCGCCAGCAGCTTGGGATCGACTTCTGGTTCACCCCTCCACTTT.